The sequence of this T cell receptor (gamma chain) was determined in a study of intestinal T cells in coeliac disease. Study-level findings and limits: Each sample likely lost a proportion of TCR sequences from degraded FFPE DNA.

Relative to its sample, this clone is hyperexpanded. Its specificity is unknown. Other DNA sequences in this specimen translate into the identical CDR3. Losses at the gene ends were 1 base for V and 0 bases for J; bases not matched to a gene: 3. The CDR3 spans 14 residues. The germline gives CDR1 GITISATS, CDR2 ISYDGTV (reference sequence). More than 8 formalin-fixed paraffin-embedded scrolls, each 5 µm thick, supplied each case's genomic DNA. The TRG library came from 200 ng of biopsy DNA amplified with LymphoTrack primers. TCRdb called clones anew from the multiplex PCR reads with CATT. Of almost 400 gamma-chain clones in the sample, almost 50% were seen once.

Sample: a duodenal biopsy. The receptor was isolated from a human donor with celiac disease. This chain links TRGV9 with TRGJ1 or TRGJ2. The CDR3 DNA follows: TGTGCCTTGTGGGAGGTTTTGAATTATTATAAGAAACTCTTT. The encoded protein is CALWEVLNYYKKLF.